This TCR beta chain comes out of a study of control samples from healthy donors and cancer patients. Trimming took 2 bases from V and 5 from J, leaving 7 bases between them. CDR1 is SGDLS, CDR2 YYNGEE, per germline. The CDR3 totals 12 residues. Only in-frame clones appear in the TCRdb table, and some are missing; sequencing was by immunoSEQ multiplex PCR. The table includes some 110,000 clones, around 91% detected once. Material for sequencing was PBMCs. The clonotype was recovered from a woman between 50 and 59 years old with colorectal cancer. The chain carries TRBV9 and TRBJ2-5; D ambiguous. CDR3 nucleotides: TGTGCCAGCAGCGTCGTAATCGAGACCCAGTACTTC. Translating it yields CASSVVIETQYF.